This T cell receptor beta chain came from a study of T cell repertoires in cytomegalovirus infection. TCRdb re-derived calls from the reads in MiXCR, one entry per CDR3 protein. The sample yields around 310,000 distinct CDR3 sequences, roughly 17% seen once. There are 19 residues in the CDR3. J was trimmed by 1 base and V by 2 bases; bases with no gene match: 11. This clonotype was seen a few times. Sequencing input: PBMCs. The sequence came from a human donor in good health (CMV status not recorded). Some clones in this sample may be carry-over from other donors' samples. This chain joins TRBV12-3 or TRBV12-4 and TRBJ1-6, with TRBD1 matching 7 bases. The CDR3 loop is CASSLTFDREGSYNSPLHF. The CDR3 nucleotides read TGTGCCAGCAGTTTAACCTTTGACAGGGAGGGATCCTATAATTCACCCCTCCACTTT.